The T cell receptor beta chain described here comes from a study of CD8 T cells in Susac syndrome (dated 2019 in TCRdb). About the study as a whole: Among the sequenced Susac syndrome patients, over five had clinically active disease and about eight were in clinical remission. At blood withdrawal, Susac syndrome patients were therapy-naive, treated with corticosteroids (with IVIg additionally given to some), or treated with IVIg alone. Repertoire sequencing was used to test whether CD8+ T cell activation and differentiation in Susac syndrome was antigen driven.

The V end gives up 5 bases and the J end 1 base, leaving 9 bases in the junction not matched to a gene. The CDR3 holds 18 amino acids from the cysteine to the phenylalanine. Only CDR3 DNA is held: 54 bases, read in frame from base 1. The germline V gene supplies CDR1 MDHEN and CDR2 SYDVKM. To note about this clonotype: The target of this receptor is not known. Nothing much larger sits one base from this clone, and base qualities are not available.

RNA was extracted with the RNeasy kit and 0.5 to 1 ug was reverse transcribed using random hexamers. The immunoSEQ multiplex PCR assay, covering 54 Vbeta and 13 Jbeta segments, was used to amplify TCR beta CDR3 regions. PCR amplification bias was corrected by using a synthetic template baseline for primer optimization and computational correction. From the authors' description of their analysis: Reads were assigned to V, D and J genes according to IMGT and analyzed in immunoSEQ Analyzer, with only productive sequences retained. To calculate clonality, Shannon entropy was normalized by log2 of the number of productive unique sequences and then subtracted from one. For each patient and control, public and private clones were evaluated within the 100 most prevalent clones. Clones were defined as Susac-specific if absent from the healthy and MS cohorts, from around 1,000 published viral clones and from other ImmuneACCESS disease sequences. Using fastp at Q25 and MiXCR, TCRdb reprocessed the public reads and kept productive beta chains. Rows merge per CDR3 protein into single entries with the most common DNA and genes. TCRdb, not the original authors, processed these V and J calls. This sample is represented by about 210,000 distinct CDR3 sequences; 94% of them were singletons. Clones ranked in the top ten supply 0.15% to 0.2% of the sample.

Peripheral blood CD8+ and CD4+ T cells from healthy donors, Susac syndrome patients and multiple sclerosis patients were profiled by high-throughput TCR beta sequencing. Susac syndrome patients met recently defined diagnostic criteria for definite or probable disease. CD8+ TEMRA cells were enriched by FACS, while bulk CD8+ and CD4+ T cells were purified by magnetic negative isolation. Blood was collected in EDTA tubes and processed within 24 hours, with PBMCs isolated through density gradient centrifugation. PBMCs intended for TCR sequencing were cryopreserved in liquid nitrogen and were subsequently thawed in a 37 degrees C water bath. A purity of at least 90% was achieved for sorted or isolated CD4+, CD8+ and CD8+ TEMRA cells. Broad study findings and their caveats: The number of individuals in the TCR sequencing and HLA analysis was recognized as being relatively small. The CD4+ T cell repertoire of patients with Susac syndrome showed no detectable clonal expansion.

The sequenced material came from CD4+ T cells from PBMCs. The receptor's source is a human donor with Susac syndrome. This sequence uses TRBV28 and TRBJ2-6; 9 central nucleotides agree with TRBD1. The CDR3 here reads CASSRTGTGTSGANVLTF. In nucleotide form, the sequence is TGTGCCAGCAGTCGTACCGGGACAGGGACTTCTGGGGCCAACGTCCTGACTTTC. With the rest looked up from the reference TRBV28 and TRBJ2-6 genes rather than sequenced, the full variable domain is DVKVTQSSRYLVKRTGEKVFLECVQDMDHENMFWYRQDPGLGLRLIYFSYDVKMKEKGDIPEGYSVSREKKERFSLILESASTNQTSMYLCASSRTGTGTSGANVLTFGAGSRLTVL.